These T cell receptor beta chains were read from a single sample in a study of blood T cell repertoires in COVID-19. TCRdb's table, derived via immunoSEQ multiplex PCR, lists solely in-frame clones and lacks some. The repertoire holds approximately 390,000 clones, around 90% seen once, with about 7% in the top ten. The sample consisted of peripheral blood. The receptors originated from a man between 18 and 35 years old with active or convalescent COVID-19. Each CDR3 is given with its conserved first and last residue.

J: TRBJ1-2; V: TRBV15; CDR3: CATGDRRTYGYTF
J: TRBJ2-5; V: TRBV7-9; CDR3: CASSLTGARRETQYF
J: TRBJ1-1; V: TRBV9; CDR3: CASSPQDYTEAFF
J: TRBJ1-5; V: TRBV29-1; CDR3: CSVLGGGQPQHF
J: TRBJ1-1; V: TRBV4-1; CDR3: CASSQKSPSEAFF
J: TRBJ2-2; V: TRBV3-1/TRBV3-2; CDR3: CASSQAQRRAGELFF
J: TRBJ2-7; V: TRBV6-5; CDR3: CASTSGAGHSYEQYF
J: TRBJ1-2; V: TRBV29-1; CDR3: CSVEGSPGGYTF
J: TRBJ2-3; V: TRBV5-5; CDR3: CASSTTSGGRTDTQYF
J: TRBJ1-5; V: TRBV9; CDR3: CAGRGSAQHF
J: TRBJ1-4; V: TRBV15; CDR3: CATSRQGPRSNEKLFF
J: TRBJ2-1; V: TRBV19; CDR3: CASSRGQSSYNEQFF
J: TRBJ1-5; V: TRBV21-1; CDR3: CASSEPSGTPSNQPQHF
J: TRBJ1-6; V: TRBV6-5; CDR3: CASSYWRGSPLHF
J: TRBJ2-7; V: TRBV11-2; CDR3: CASSLISGTSGVYEQYF
J: TRBJ1-5; V: TRBV7-6; CDR3: CASSPDSSQPQHF
J: TRBJ2-5; V: TRBV3-1/TRBV3-2; CDR3: CASSQVGGQYEATQYF
J: TRBJ1-3; V: TRBV19; CDR3: CASSSSPGQGSGNTIYF
J: TRBJ2-1; V: TRBV6-5; CDR3: CASGQGEYNEQFF
J: TRBJ2-1; V: TRBV15; CDR3: CATSERGIGYNEQFF
J: TRBJ1-3; V: TRBV7-9; CDR3: CASTDRGAGNTIYF
J: TRBJ2-7; V: TRBV2; CDR3: CASSVGTVYEQYF
J: TRBJ2-2; V: TRBV19; CDR3: CAIGLAGGAGELFF
J: TRBJ2-3; V: TRBV18; CDR3: CASSFLAQRTTDTQYF
J: TRBJ2-1; V: TRBV5-6; CDR3: CASSFFVPGAYNEQFF
J: TRBJ2-6; V: TRBV6-2/TRBV6-3; CDR3: CASIPAFLSGANVLTF
J: TRBJ2-1; V: TRBV5-6; CDR3: CASSLGYSSGNEQFF
J: TRBJ1-4; V: TRBV10-1; CDR3: CASRDRGLSLEKLFF
J: TRBJ2-3; V: TRBV19; CDR3: CASRGTAEDTQYF
J: TRBJ2-7; V: TRBV18; CDR3: CASSSRDKPIIYEQYF
J: TRBJ1-2; V: TRBV19; CDR3: CASLRKQGYGYTF
J: TRBJ2-7; V: TRBV6-5; CDR3: CASSPLLGQDLEQYF
J: TRBJ2-4; V: TRBV9; CDR3: CASSETSGSTVAKNIQYF
J: TRBJ1-1; V: TRBV7-3; CDR3: CASSFGVDTEAFF
J: TRBJ1-1; V: TRBV28; CDR3: CASSATGSNTEAFF
J: TRBJ1-2; V: TRBV7-9; CDR3: CASSPGRLHYGYTF
J: TRBJ1-3; V: TRBV7-3; CDR3: CASSKPHVEGVYSGNTIYF
J: TRBJ2-7; V: TRBV6-5; CDR3: CATMWGVGSYEQYF
J: TRBJ1-1; V: TRBV3-1/TRBV3-2; CDR3: CASSQVNGGLNTEAFF
J: TRBJ1-6; V: TRBV30; CDR3: CAWSDRDNSPLHF
J: TRBJ1-2; V: TRBV23-1; CDR3: CASSQSFGLHYGYTF
J: TRBJ2-7; V: TRBV10-3; CDR3: CAISESGGGPPYEQYF
J: TRBJ1-3; V: TRBV14; CDR3: CASSPRGFSSGNTIYF
J: TRBJ2-5; V: TRBV4-2; CDR3: CASSQRGLAGDSYQETQYF
J: TRBJ2-1; V: TRBV3-1/TRBV3-2; CDR3: CASSPTGLVNEQFF
J: TRBJ2-3; V: TRBV19; CDR3: CASSIGFRHESTDTQYF
J: TRBJ2-6; V: TRBV28; CDR3: CASSLWGTGRSGANVLTF
J: TRBJ2-2; V: TRBV30; CDR3: CAIPRGGNTGELFF
J: TRBJ2-1; V: TRBV6-2/TRBV6-3; CDR3: CASSYGKQGNEQFF
J: TRBJ2-7; V: TRBV2; CDR3: CASSARTGDYEQYF
J: TRBJ2-1; V: TRBV7-3; CDR3: CASSPGTSGYNEQFF
J: TRBJ2-7; V: TRBV7-9; CDR3: CASSSSRDNSYEQYF
J: TRBJ1-1; V: TRBV19; CDR3: CATTVRNTEAFF
J: TRBJ2-3; V: TRBV15; CDR3: CATSRDRGHADTQYF
J: TRBJ2-7; V: TRBV11-2; CDR3: CASSLGRGLNLFQQYF
J: TRBJ2-7; V: TRBV29-1; CDR3: CSVGTGLAGAGEQYF
J: TRBJ1-5; V: TRBV4-1; CDR3: CASSQYARQPQHF